This TCR beta chain was identified during a study of blood T cell repertoires in COVID-19. Study information: Specimens from acute and convalescent COVID-19 originated in the United States, Italy and Spain. From T cells, B-cell-depleted T cells, or PBMCs came the material, which was cDNA or gDNA.

In germline, CDR1 is SGDLS, CDR2 YYNGEE. V lost 4 bases, J lost 1 base, and 2 bases stayed unmatched. The CDR3 loop spans 15 amino acids. As processed by the authors: It was from reference gene primer amplification that nucleated cell counts were estimated. TCRdb keeps only in-frame clones here, not all; method: immunoSEQ multiplex PCR. That table is the source of V, J and clone size, and D and trimming were worked out from the DNA. The sample carries about 130,000 clones, around 87% recorded once. This chain links TRBV9 with TRBJ2-2; 9 nucleotides agree with TRBD2. This TCR derives from a woman aged 60-75 years with acute or convalescent COVID-19. The sequenced sample was peripheral blood. The CDR3 sequence is CASSPREGNTGELFF. CDR3 in DNA: TGTGCCAGCAGCCCGCGGGAGGGGAACACCGGGGAGCTGTTTTTT.